This T cell receptor (beta chain) appears in the sequencing data of a study of blood T cell repertoires in COVID-19 (dated by TCRdb to 2018 to 2020). At the level of the whole study: Samples covering the acute and convalescent phases of COVID-19 were provided by collaborators in the United States, Italy and Spain. The prospective study material was composed of cDNA or gDNA derived from T cells, B-cell-depleted T cells, or PBMCs. The dataset comprised deeply sampled blood TCRbeta repertoires from subjects exposed to, actively infected with, or recovered from COVID-19. A freely available public database, intended as a resource for researchers studying the immune response to SARS-CoV-2, is where the repertoires were released. The samples were drawn from two sources: the first 160 participants of the ongoing ImmuneRACE study, and 1,200 or so subjects contributed by 6 global collaborators. The sample metadata nearly always contained a de-identified subject ID, COVID-19 status, age in years and sex. Where available, HLA class I and class II types were obtained from metadata supplied by the sample provider rather than from assay-based typing. The investigation overall reported the following: Clinical and demographic metadata were provided uncurated, with the amount varying by source and participant.

TCRbeta CDR3 regions were amplified from genomic DNA using the immunoSEQ Assay, a bias-controlled multiplex PCR. Regarding the original processing steps: The number of nucleated cells in each sample was estimated from the amplification of reference gene primers within the assay. Sequence reads were collapsed and filtered to measure the absolute abundance of every unique TCRbeta CDR3 rearrangement. Productive Simpson clonality was computed per sample as the square root of Simpson's diversity index over productive rearrangements. Imported from immuneACCESS, the table was reduced by TCRdb to in-frame sequences with V and J called. These copies leave out some clones; in studies compared against another copy, an unresolved V gene accounts for under half, and the cause of the remainder is not known. V and J calls and clone size are those listed in that table; D and trimming were worked out from the DNA. The sample table records roughly 380,000 clones; around 91% of these occur just once. Jointly, the top ten make up roughly 1.5% of the sample.

One collaborating source in Seattle enrolled patients during active infection and followed them longitudinally through the course of disease. Collaborating institutions collected whole blood in K2EDTA tubes following their own protocols. Collaborator samples were shipped for TCRbeta analysis as frozen whole blood, isolated PBMCs, or DNA extracted from either sample type. CDR1 and CDR2 are drawn from the germline V gene: SGHVS, FQNEAQ. From its cysteine to its phenylalanine, the CDR3 spans 13 amino acids. The read is trimmed to its CDR3 DNA, 39 bases read in frame from base 1. V is cut by 5 bases and J by 7 bases, and the space between the germline ends is 12 bases. Worth noting for this clone: The antigen it recognizes is unknown. Within one base of it there is no much larger clone, and no base qualities were kept.

The chain links TRBV7-8 with TRBJ1-3; a confident D gene designation cannot be given. The sequenced sample consisted of peripheral blood. The sequence was obtained from a woman aged 40 to 55 with COVID-19, enrolled during active disease. The DNA sequence is TGTGCCAGCAGCCGCTCTACGAGGAACACCATATATTTT. Its translation is CASSRSTRNTIYF.